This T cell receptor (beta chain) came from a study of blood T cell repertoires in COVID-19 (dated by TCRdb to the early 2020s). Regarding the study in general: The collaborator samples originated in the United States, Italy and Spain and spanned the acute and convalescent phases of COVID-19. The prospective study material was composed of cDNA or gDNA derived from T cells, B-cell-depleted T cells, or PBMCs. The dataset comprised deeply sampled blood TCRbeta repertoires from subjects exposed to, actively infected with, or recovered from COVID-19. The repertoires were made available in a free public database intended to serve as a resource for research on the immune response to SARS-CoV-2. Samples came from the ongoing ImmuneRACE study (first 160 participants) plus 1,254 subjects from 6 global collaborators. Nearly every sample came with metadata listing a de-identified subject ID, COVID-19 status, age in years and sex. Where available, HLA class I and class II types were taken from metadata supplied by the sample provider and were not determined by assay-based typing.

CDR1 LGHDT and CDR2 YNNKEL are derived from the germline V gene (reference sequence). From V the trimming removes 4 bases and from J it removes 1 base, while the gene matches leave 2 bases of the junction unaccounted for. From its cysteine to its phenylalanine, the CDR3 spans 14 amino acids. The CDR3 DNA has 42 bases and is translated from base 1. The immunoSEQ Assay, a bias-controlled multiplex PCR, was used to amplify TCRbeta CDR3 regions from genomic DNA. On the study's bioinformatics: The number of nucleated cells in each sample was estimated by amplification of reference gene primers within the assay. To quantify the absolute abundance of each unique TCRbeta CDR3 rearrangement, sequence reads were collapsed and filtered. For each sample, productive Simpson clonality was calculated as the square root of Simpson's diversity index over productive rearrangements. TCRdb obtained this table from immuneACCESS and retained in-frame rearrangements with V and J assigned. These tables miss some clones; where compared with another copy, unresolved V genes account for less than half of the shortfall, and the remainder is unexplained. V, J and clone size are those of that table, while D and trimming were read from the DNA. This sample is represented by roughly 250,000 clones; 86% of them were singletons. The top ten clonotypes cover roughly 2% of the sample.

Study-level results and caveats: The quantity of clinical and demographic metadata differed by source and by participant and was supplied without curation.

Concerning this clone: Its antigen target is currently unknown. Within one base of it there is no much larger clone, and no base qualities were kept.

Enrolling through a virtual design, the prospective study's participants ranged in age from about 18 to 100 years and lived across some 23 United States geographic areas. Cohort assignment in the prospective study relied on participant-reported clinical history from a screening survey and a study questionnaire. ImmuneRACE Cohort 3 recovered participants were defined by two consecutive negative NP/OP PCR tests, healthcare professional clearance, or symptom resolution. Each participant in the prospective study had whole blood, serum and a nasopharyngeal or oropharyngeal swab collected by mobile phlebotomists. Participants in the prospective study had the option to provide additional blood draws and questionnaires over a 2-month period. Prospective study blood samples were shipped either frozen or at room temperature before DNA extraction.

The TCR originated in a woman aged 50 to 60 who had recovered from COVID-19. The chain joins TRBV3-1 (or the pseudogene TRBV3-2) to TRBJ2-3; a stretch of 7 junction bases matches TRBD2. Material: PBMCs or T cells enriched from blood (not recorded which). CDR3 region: CASSLGGGTDTQYF. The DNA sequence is TGTGCCAGCAGCCTGGGGGGGGGCACAGATACGCAGTATTTT.